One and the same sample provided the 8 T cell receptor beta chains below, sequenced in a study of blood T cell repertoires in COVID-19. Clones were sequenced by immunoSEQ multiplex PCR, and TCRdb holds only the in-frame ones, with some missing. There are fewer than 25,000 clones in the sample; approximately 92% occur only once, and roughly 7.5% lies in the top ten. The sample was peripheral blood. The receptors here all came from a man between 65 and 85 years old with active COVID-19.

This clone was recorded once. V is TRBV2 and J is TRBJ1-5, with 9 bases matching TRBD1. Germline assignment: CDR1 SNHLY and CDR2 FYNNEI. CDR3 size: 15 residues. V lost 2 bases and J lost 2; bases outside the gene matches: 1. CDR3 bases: TGTGCCAGCAGTGAAAGGACAGGGGGCAATCAGCCCCAGCATTTT. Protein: CASSERTGGNQPQHF.

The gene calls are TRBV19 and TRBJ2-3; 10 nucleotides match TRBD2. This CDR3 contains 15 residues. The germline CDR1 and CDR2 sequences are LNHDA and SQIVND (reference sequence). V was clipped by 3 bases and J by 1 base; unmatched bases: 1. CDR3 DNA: TGTGCCAGTAGTATCGGGACTAGCGGCACAGATACGCAGTATTTT. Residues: CASSIGTSGTDTQYF.

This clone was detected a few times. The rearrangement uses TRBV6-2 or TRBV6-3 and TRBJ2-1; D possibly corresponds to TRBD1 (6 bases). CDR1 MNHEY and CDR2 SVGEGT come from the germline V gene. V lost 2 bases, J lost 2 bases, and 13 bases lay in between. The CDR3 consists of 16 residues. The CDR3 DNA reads TGTGCCAGCAGTTACCTAACAGGGCCCCCCTACAATGAGCAGTTCTTC. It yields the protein CASSYLTGPPYNEQFF.

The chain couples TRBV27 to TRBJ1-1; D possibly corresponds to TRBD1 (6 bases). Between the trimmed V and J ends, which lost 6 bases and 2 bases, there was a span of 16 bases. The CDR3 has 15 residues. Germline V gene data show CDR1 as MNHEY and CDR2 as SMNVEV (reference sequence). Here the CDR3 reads CASSSTRTANTEAFF. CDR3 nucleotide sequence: TGTGCCAGCAGCTCGACCCGGACAGCAAACACTGAAGCTTTCTTT.

CDR3 DNA sequence: TGTGCCACCGGTCTTAGCGGGGGCCGCACAGATACGCAGTATTTT. This sequence encodes CATGLSGGRTDTQYF. This chain uses TRBV10-3 with TRBJ2-3; TRBD2 matches 9 bases. There are 15 residues in the CDR3. The germline V gene encodes CDR1 ENHRY and CDR2 SYGVKD. J lost 1 base, V lost 10 bases, and 9 bases had no gene match.

For the CDR3, the DNA is TGCGCCAGCTACCCCGGGAACCAAGCGAACACCGGGGAGCTGTTTTTT. It codes for CASYPGNQANTGELFF. The J gene is TRBJ2-2, the V gene TRBV5-1; tentatively, D is TRBD2 (5 bases). CDR3 size: 16 residues. CDR1 and CDR2 from the germline V gene are SGHRS and YFSETQ. V was pared by 7 bases and J by 0 bases, with 16 bases between.

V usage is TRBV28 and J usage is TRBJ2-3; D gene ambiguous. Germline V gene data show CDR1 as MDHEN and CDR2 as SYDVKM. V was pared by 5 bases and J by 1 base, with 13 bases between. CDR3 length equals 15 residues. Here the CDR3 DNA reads TGTGCCAGCAGTCCCGTTCTGCGCGGCACAGATACGCAGTATTTT. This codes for CASSPVLRGTDTQYF.

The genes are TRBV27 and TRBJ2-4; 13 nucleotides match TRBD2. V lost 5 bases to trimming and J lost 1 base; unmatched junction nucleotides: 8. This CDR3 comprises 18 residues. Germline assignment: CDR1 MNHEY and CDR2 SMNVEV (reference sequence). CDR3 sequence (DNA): TGTGCCAGCAGTCACTCCGGGACTAGCGGGGTGGCCAAAAACATTCAGTACTTC. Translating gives CASSHSGTSGVAKNIQYF.